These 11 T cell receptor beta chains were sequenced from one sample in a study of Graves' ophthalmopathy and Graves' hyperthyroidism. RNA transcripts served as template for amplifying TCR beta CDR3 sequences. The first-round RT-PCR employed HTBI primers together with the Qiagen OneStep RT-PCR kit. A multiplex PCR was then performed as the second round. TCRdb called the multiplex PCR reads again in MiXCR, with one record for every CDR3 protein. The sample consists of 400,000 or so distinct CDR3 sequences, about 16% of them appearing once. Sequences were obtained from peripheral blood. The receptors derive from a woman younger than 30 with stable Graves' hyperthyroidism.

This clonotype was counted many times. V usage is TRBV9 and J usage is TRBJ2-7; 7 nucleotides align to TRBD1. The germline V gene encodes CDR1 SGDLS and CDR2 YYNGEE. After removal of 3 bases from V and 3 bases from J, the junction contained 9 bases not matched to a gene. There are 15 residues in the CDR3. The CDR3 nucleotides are TGTGCCAGCAGCGCACTGGGTAGACAGGGCTACGAGCAGTACTTC. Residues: CASSALGRQGYEQYF.

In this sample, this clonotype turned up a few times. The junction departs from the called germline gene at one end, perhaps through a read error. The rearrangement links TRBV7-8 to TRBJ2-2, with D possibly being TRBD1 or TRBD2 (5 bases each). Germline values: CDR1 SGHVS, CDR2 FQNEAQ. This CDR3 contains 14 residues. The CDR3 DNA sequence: TGTGCCGGCAGCTTAGCGACGGGGCCCGGGGAGCTGTTTTTT. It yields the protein CAGSLATGPGELFF.

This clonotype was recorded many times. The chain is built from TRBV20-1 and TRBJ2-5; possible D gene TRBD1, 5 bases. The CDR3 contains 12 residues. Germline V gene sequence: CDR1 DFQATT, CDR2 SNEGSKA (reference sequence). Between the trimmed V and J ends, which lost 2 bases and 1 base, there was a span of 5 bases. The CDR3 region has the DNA TGCAGTGCTAGACAGGGCCAAGAGACCCAGTACTTC. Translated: CSARQGQETQYF.

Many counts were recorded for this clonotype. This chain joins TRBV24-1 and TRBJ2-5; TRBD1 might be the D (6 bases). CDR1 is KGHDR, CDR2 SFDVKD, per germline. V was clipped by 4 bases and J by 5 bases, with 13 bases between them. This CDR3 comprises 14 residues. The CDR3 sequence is CATSDSGQFETQYF. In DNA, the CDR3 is TGTGCCACCAGTGACTCCGGACAGTTCGAGACCCAGTACTTC.

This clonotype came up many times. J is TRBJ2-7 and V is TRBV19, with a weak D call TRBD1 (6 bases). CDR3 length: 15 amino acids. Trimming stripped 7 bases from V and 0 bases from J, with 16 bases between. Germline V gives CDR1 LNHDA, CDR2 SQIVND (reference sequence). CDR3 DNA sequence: TGTGCCAGTAAAAAGGGGGACACGAGCTCCTACGAGCAGTACTTC. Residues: CASKKGDTSSYEQYF.

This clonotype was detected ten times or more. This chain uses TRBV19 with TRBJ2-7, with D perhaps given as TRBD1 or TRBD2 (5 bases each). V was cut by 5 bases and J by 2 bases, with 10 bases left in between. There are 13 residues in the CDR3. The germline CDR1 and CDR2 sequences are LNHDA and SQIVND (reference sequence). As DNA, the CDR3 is TGTGCCAGTAGTGGGGACCTACCCTACGAGCAGTACTTC. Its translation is CASSGDLPYEQYF.

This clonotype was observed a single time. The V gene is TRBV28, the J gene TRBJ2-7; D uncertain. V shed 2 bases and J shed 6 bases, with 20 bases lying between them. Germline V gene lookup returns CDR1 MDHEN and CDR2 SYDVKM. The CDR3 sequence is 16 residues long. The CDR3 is CASSLNFPPSLGEQYF. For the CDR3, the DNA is TGTGCCAGCAGTTTAAACTTCCCCCCCTCTCTCGGCGAGCAGTACTTC.

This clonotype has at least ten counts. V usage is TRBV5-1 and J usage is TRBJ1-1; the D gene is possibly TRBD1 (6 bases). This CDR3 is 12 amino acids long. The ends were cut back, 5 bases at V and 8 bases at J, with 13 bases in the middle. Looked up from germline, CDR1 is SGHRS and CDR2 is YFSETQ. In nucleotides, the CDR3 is TGCGCCAGCAGTGATCAGGGGCTCGAAGCTTTCTTT. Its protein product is CASSDQGLEAFF.

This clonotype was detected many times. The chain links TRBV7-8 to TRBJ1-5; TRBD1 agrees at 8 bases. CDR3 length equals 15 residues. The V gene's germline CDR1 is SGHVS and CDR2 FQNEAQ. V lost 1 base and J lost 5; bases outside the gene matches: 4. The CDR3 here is CASSLGWTGYQPQHF. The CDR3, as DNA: TGTGCCAGCAGCTTAGGGTGGACAGGGTATCAGCCCCAGCATTTT.

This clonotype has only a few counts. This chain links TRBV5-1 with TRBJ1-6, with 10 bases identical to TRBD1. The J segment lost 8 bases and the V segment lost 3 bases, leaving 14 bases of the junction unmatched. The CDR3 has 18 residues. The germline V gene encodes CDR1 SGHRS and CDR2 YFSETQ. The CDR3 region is CASSYKTGQGISDSPLHF. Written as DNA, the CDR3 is TGCGCCAGCAGCTATAAAACGGGACAGGGGATATCTGATTCACCCCTCCACTTT. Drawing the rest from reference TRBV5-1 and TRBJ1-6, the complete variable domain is KAGVTQTPRYLIKTRGQQVTLSCSPISGHRSVSWYQQTPGQGLQFLFEYFSETQRNKGNFPGRFSGRQFSNSRSEMNVSTLELGDSALYLCASSYKTGQGISDSPLHFGNGTRLTVT.

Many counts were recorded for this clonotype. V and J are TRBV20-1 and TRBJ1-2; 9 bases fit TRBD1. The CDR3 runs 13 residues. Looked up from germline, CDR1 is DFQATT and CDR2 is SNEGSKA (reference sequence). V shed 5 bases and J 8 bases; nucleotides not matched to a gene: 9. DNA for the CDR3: TGCAGTGCTGTGGAACAGGGGGCGGAGGGCTACACCTTC. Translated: CSAVEQGAEGYTF.